The clone carrying this T cell receptor (beta chain) was recorded only once. Authors' analysis steps: Reference gene primer amplification gave nucleated cell count estimates. Produced via immunoSEQ multiplex PCR; TCRdb's table is partial and in-frame only. That table is the source of V, J and clone size, and D and trimming were worked out from the DNA. The data show some 190,000 clones, 70% to 85% seen once. This sample stems from a study of blood T cell repertoires in COVID-19. As for the study in general: Italy, Spain and the United States were the sources of the convalescent and acute COVID-19 samples. The analysed material was cDNA or gDNA that came from T cells, B-cell-depleted T cells, or PBMCs.

CDR1 and CDR2 (germline): LNHDA, SQIVND (reference sequence). J lost 4 bases, V lost 4 bases, and 2 bases had no gene match. The CDR3 extends over 14 amino acids. The study counted Cohort 3 donors as recovered given two negative PCRs, clearance, or symptom resolution. The chain combines TRBV19 with TRBJ2-3, with 10 bases aligning to TRBD2. Sequencing was performed on PBMCs or T cells enriched from blood (not recorded which). The TCR sequence derives from a woman aged 25 to 39 who had recovered from COVID-19. The CDR3 region is CASSKAGGADTQYF. The CDR3 DNA is TGTGCCAGTAGTAAAGCGGGAGGGGCAGATACGCAGTATTTT. Supplemented by reference TRBV19 and TRBJ2-3, the full variable domain reads DGGITQSPKYLFRKEGQNVTLSCEQNLNHDAMYWYRQDPGQGLRLIYYSQIVNDFQKGDIAEGYSVSREKKESFPLTVTSAQKNPTAFYLCASSKAGGADTQYFGPGTRLTVL.